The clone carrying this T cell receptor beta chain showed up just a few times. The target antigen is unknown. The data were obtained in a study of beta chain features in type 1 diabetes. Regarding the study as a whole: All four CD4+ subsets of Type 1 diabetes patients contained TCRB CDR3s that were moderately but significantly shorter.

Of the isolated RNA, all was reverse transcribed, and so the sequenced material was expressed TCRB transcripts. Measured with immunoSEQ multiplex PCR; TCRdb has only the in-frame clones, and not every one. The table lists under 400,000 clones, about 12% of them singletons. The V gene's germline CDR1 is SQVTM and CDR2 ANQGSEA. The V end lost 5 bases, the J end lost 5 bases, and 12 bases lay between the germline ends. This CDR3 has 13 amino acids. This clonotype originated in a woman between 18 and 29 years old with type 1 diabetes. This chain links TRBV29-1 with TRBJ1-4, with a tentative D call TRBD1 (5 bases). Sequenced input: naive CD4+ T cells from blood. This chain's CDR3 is CSVTGLPNEKLFF. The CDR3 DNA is TGCAGCGTTACGGGACTGCCGAATGAAAAACTGTTTTTT.